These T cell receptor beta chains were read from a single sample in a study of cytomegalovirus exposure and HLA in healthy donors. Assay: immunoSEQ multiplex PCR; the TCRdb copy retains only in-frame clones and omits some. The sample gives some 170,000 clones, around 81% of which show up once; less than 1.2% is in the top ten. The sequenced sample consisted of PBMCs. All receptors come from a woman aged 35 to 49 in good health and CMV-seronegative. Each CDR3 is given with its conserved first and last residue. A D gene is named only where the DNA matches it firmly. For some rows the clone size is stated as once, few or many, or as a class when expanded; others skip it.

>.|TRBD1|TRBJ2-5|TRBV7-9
CSSSDREETQYF
TGTTCCAGCAGTGACAGGGAAGAGACCCAGTACTTC
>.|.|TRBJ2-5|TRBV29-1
CSVEGPFTGLGETQYF
TGCAGCGTTGAAGGCCCCTTTACAGGGTTAGGAGAGACCCAGTACTTC
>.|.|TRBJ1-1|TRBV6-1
CASSFRDTNTEAFF
TGTGCCAGCAGTTTCCGGGACACGAACACTGAAGCTTTCTTT
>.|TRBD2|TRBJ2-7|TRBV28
CASSLLAGSSYEQYF
TGTGCCAGCAGTCTTTTAGCGGGGAGCTCCTACGAGCAGTACTTC
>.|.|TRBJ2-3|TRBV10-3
CAIRGQEGRLGTDTQYF
TGTGCCATCAGGGGACAAGAGGGACGTCTCGGCACAGATACGCAGTATTTT
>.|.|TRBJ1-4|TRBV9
CASSVGITKEKLFF
TGTGCCAGCAGCGTTGGCATTACCAAGGAAAAACTGTTTTTT
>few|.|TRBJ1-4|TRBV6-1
CASSEGLRGSEKLFF
TGTGCCAGCAGTGAAGGTTTGCGGGGTAGTGAAAAACTGTTTTTT
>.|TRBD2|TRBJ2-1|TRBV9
CASSGTSAYNEQFF
TGTGCCAGCAGCGGGACTAGCGCCTACAATGAGCAGTTCTTC
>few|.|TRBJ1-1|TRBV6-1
CATDGSMNTEAFF
TGTGCCACCGACGGGTCCATGAACACTGAAGCTTTCTTT
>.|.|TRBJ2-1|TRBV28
CASRPNREPSYNEQFF
TGTGCCAGCAGACCAAACAGGGAACCTTCCTACAATGAGCAGTTCTTC
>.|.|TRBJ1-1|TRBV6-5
CASSYLAETEAFF
TGTGCCAGCAGTTACCTAGCGGAGACTGAAGCTTTCTTT
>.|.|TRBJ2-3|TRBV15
CATSRVGSTDTQYF
TGTGCCACCAGCAGAGTCGGTAGCACAGATACGCAGTATTTT
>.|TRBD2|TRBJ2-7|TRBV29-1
CSVSPLAGVGEQYF
TGCAGCGTTTCCCCGCTAGCGGGAGTCGGCGAGCAGTACTTC
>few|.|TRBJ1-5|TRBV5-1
CASSLEGRDQPQHF
TGCGCCAGCAGCTTGGAGGGCAGGGATCAGCCCCAGCATTTT
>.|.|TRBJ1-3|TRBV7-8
CASSLLEGFFGNTIYF
TGTGCCAGCAGCTTACTTGAGGGTTTTTTTGGAAACACCATATATTTT
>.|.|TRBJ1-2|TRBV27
CASSLGRGPYGYTF
TGTGCCAGCAGTTTGGGGAGGGGCCCCTATGGCTACACCTTC
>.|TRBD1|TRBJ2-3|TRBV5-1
CASSSDRNTDTQYF
TGCGCCAGCAGCTCGGACAGGAACACAGATACGCAGTATTTT
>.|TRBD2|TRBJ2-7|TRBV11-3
CASSLGGLAGSGEQYF
TGTGCCAGCAGCTTAGGCGGACTAGCGGGCTCTGGGGAGCAGTACTTC
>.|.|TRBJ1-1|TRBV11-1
CASSLVLAENTEAFF
TGTGCCAGCAGCTTAGTATTGGCAGAGAACACTGAAGCTTTCTTT
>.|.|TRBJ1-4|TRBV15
CATSGGLNEKLFF
TGTGCCACCAGCGGTGGACTTAATGAAAAACTGTTTTTT
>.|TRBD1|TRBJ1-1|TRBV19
CASSFTLLDRVNTEAFF
TGTGCCAGTAGCTTTACTCTCCTAGACAGGGTGAACACTGAAGCTTTCTTT
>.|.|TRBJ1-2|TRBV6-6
CASSPQTAGYTF
TGTGCCAGCAGCCCTCAGACAGCGGGCTACACCTTC
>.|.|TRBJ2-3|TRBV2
CASRAPTPDTQYF
TGTGCCAGCAGAGCCCCTACCCCAGATACGCAGTATTTT
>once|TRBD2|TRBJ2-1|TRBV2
CASSEGTSYFNEQFF
TGTGCCAGCAGTGAAGGGACTAGCTACTTCAATGAGCAGTTCTTC
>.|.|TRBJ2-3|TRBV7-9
CASSLERTQYF
TGTGCCAGCAGCTTGGAGAGGACGCAGTATTTT
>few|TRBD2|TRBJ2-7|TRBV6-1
CASSEGPAGVISYEQYF
TGTGCCAGCAGTGAAGGCCCAGCGGGGGTCATCTCCTACGAGCAGTACTTC
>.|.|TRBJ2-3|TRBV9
CASSVGAGAEGTDTQYF
TGTGCCAGCAGCGTAGGGGCGGGGGCAGAGGGAACAGATACGCAGTATTTT